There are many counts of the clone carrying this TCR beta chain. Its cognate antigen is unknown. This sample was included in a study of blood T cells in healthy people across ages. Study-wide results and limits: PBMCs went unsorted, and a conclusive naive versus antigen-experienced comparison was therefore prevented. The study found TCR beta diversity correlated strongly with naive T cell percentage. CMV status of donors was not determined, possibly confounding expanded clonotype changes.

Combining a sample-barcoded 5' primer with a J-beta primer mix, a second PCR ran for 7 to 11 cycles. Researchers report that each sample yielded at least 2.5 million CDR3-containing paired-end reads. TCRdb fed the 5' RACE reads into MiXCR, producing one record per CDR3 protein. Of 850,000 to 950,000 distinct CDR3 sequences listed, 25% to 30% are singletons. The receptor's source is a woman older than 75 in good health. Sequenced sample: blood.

In DNA form, the CDR3 reads TGCGCCAGCAGCGGCGGACTAGCGGGGGGGTCTAGCACAGATACGCAGTATTTT. Protein: CASSGGLAGGSSTDTQYF. The rearrangement joins TRBV5-1 to TRBJ2-3; 15 bases are shared with TRBD2. Germline lookup yields CDR1 SGHRS and CDR2 YFSETQ. Unmatched junction bases numbered 6, after V lost 4 bases and J lost 0 bases. CDR3 length: 18 residues.